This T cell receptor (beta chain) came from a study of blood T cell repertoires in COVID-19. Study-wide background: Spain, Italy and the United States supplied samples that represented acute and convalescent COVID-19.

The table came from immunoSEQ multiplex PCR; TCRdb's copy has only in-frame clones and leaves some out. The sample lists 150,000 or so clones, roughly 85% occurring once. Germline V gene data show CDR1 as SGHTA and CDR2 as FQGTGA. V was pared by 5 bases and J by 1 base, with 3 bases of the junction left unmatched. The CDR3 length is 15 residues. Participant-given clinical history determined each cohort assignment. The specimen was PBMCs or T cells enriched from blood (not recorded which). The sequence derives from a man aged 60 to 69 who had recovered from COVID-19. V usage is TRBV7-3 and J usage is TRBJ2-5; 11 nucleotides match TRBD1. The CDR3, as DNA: TGTGCCAGCAGCCCCGGGACAGGGGGCCAAGAGACCCAGTACTTC. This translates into CASSPGTGGQETQYF. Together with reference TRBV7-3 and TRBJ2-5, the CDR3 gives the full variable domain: GAGVSQTPSNKVTEKGKYVELRCDPISGHTALYWYRQSLGQGPEFLIYFQGTGAADDSGLPNDRFFAVRPEGSVSTLKIQRTERGDSAVYLCASSPGTGGQETQYFGPGTRLLVL.